The 7 T cell receptor beta chains reported below all come from one sample, sequenced in a study of T cell responses to AZD1222 COVID-19 vaccine. Here immunoSEQ multiplex PCR was the method, and the copy in TCRdb shows in-frame clones only, minus some. The sample has roughly 90,000 clones, about 89% seen once. This specimen was peripheral blood, taken on day 0 of MenACWY control vaccination. These receptors were collected from an adult in good health.

The rearrangement links TRBV2 to TRBJ1-3; D is ambiguous. CDR3 size: 16 residues. V was pared by 6 bases and J by 4 bases, with 19 bases between. Germline CDR1 and CDR2: SNHLY and FYNNEI. CDR3 bases: TGTGCCAGCAGGGTCTCCGGGAGCGCGGGAGGAAACACCATATATTTT. It encodes CASRVSGSAGGNTIYF.

The chain has TRBV6-1 and TRBJ1-5, with D perhaps matching TRBD1 (5 bases). Deletions cut 3 bases from V and 2 bases from J, with 17 bases between. The CDR3 loop spans 17 amino acids. In germline, CDR1 is MNHNS, CDR2 SASEGT. The CDR3 sequence: CASSDGTRGSGNQPQHF. CDR3 in DNA: TGTGCCAGCAGTGACGGGACGAGGGGTAGCGGCAATCAGCCCCAGCATTTT.

The chain combines TRBV6-1 with TRBJ1-1; the D gene is possibly TRBD1 (5 bases). This CDR3 contains 13 residues. Trimming left V 7 bases short and J 1 base short, with 10 bases between. The V gene's germline CDR1 is MNHNS and CDR2 SASEGT. In DNA form, the CDR3 reads TGTGCCAGCACCCCCGGGGGGAACACTGAAGCTTTCTTT. This translates into CASTPGGNTEAFF.

The genes are TRBV3-1 (or the pseudogene TRBV3-2) and TRBJ2-2, with D unclear. Deletions cut 1 base from V and 4 bases from J, with 7 bases between. CDR3 length equals 14 residues. Germline loops: CDR1 LGHDT, CDR2 YNNKEL (reference sequence). CDR3 DNA sequence: TGTGCCAGCAGCCAAGGGCGTGGCACCGGGGAGCTGTTTTTT. Amino acids: CASSQGRGTGELFF.

The J gene is TRBJ2-1, the V gene TRBV25-1; D is unclear. The germline V gene encodes CDR1 MGHDK and CDR2 SYGVNS. The length of the CDR3 is 16 residues. V lost 4 bases to trimming and J lost 5 bases, with 18 bases between them. CDR3 sequence reads: CASSGASPRSNNEQFF. CDR3 DNA: TGTGCCAGCAGTGGGGCGTCCCCCCGCTCAAACAATGAGCAGTTCTTC.

This clone was recorded only once. The chain has TRBV2 and TRBJ2-4, with 10 bases identical to TRBD2. V shed 8 bases and J 7 bases; nucleotides not matched to a gene: 17. This CDR3 spans 17 amino acids. Germline loops: CDR1 SNHLY, CDR2 FYNNEI. DNA of the CDR3: TGTGCCAGCTATTACGAAACAGCGGGAGGGGGCAGGAACATTCAGTACTTC. It is translated as CASYYETAGGGRNIQYF.

The chain uses TRBV10-2 and TRBJ2-1; D is ambiguous. Trimming cost V 9 bases and J 8 bases, with 5 bases left between them. CDR3 size: 9 residues. Germline CDR1 is WSHSY and CDR2 is SAAADI. The CDR3 coding sequence is TGCGCCAGACCGGATGAGCAGTTCTTC. It codes for CARPDEQFF.